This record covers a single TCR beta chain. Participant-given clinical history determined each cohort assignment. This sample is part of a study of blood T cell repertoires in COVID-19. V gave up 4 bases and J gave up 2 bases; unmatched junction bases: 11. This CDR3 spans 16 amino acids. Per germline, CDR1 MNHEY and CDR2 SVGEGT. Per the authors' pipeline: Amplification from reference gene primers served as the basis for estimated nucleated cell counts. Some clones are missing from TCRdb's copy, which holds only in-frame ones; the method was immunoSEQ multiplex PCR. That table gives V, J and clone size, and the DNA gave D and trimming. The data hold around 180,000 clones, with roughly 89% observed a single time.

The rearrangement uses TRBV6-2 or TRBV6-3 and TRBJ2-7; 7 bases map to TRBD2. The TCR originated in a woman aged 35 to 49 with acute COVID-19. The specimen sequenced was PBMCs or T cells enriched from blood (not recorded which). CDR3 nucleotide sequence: TGTGCCAGCAGTTCCCCGCGGGCTAGCGGAGCCTACGAGCAGTACTTC. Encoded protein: CASSSPRASGAYEQYF.